This T cell receptor beta chain was documented in a study of cytomegalovirus exposure and HLA in healthy donors (dated by TCRdb to 2016 to 2017). Context from the whole study: An earlier analysis of several hundred of the donors reported about 280 Gb of sequence data and 117 million unique TCR beta sequences obtained from about 179 million T cells. An early release that covered around 590 HLA-typed donors contained approximately 290 gigabases of sequencing data and 65 million to 100 million unique TCR sequences. Of the 398 genotyped donors, less than 85% were placed in the genetic ancestry cluster associated with self-reported Caucasian donors. The study was designed to test whether signatures of past pathogen exposure could be identified by cataloging public T cell receptors. The study profiled the T cell repertoires of around 700 subjects by immunosequencing and related them to cytomegalovirus serostatus. In addition to the first cohort of 666 subjects, a separate validation cohort of 120 different subjects was used. High-throughput TCR immunosequencing, statistical association of individual TCRs with disease status, and machine learning were combined to predict cytomegalovirus infection status. A later analysis re-analyzed previously published TCR beta repertoires from about 730 donors and added high-resolution HLA genotyping to study TCR occurrence patterns. The later analysis used no new phenotypic data to find candidate immune exposures, relying instead on TCR beta sequences and their occurrence across donors. An earlier analysis of several hundred of the donors used high-throughput TCR beta sequencing to judge whether each TCR beta V gene segment behaved as functional or pseudogenic. Donor age, sex, ethnicity and CMV serostatus were compiled together with the repertoire data. Genome-wide SNP genotypes for about 60% of the roughly 670 donors were used in a later genetic analysis, which treated that subset as a discovery cohort. All discovery cohort repertoires had been generated on a single sequencing platform. HLA typing covered class I and class II loci at four-digit resolution. The number of typed donors differed by locus: roughly 629-640 for A, B, C, DRB1 and DQB1; roughly 510 for DQA1; roughly 600 for DPA1; and some 450 for DPB1. About five DR-DQ haplotypes were treated as single units for association and clustering because of strong linkage in the cohort. Among roughly 400 genotyped donors of the cohort, an average of approximately 250,000 unique TCR beta nucleotide sequences were sequenced per donor, roughly 20% of them non-productive.

The CDR3 starts with the cysteine, ends with the phenylalanine, and has 15 residues. Only the CDR3 part of the read is kept: 45 bases, read in frame from the first base. The germline V end is reduced by 3 bases and the J end by 3 bases; junction bases left unmatched: 8. CDR1 and CDR2 were assigned from the germline V gene (reference sequence) as LNHDA and SQIVND. As for this clone: It has no known antigen specificity. Nothing much larger sits one base from this clone, and base qualities are not available.

The library relied on the immunoSEQ multiplex PCR assay. For the multiplex PCR, a mixture combining 60 forward primers for TCR Vbeta segments and 13 reverse primers for TCR Jbeta segments was used. The CDR3 region of rearranged TCR beta genes was amplified from genomic DNA with a multiplex PCR assay. The Illumina HiSeq System was used to sequence the amplified TCR beta libraries as 87-base-pair reads. The original pipeline was this. A later analysis counted tens of millions of unique TCR beta chains across the 650 to 800 repertoires, and around 12 million of these chains were shared by at least two donors. A nearest-neighbor algorithm error-corrected the raw reads and collapsed the reads into unique sequences, merging closely related sequences to remove PCR and sequencing errors. To assign V, D and J gene segments, CDR3 sequences were aligned to IMGT reference sequences. For a sequence to be retained, a match of at least six nucleotides was required to both a V gene segment and a J gene segment. Rearrangements were called productive when the CDR3 lacked stop codons and stayed in frame with V and J; all others were non-productive. Following IMGT convention, CDR3 was defined as the stretch from the second conserved V-encoded cysteine to the conserved J-encoded phenylalanine. In an earlier analysis of around 600 of the donors, sequences lacking an unambiguous match to a single V gene segment were excluded. An earlier analysis of some 500 of the donors classified V segments as functional when productive rearrangements were above 56.7% and as segregating when the standard deviation between donors was above 5%. A statistical classification framework was built for diagnosing cytomegalovirus status from the catalog of TCR beta chain sequences. A later analysis assigned V and J genes by comparing TCR nucleotide sequences with IMGT/GENE-DB human TR gene sequences. In a later analysis, CDR3 sequences and most-parsimonious VDJ recombination scenarios were assigned using the TCRdist pipeline. In a later analysis, each TCR beta chain was defined by its CDR3 amino acid sequence together with its V-gene family, and reads lacking a unique V-gene family were excluded. As a way to deal with suspected cross-contamination and a sequencing artifact, a later analysis dropped under 600 nucleotide sequences that were highly shared and had low generation probability. In a later analysis, a clonal expansion index was calculated for each public chain from normalized within-repertoire ranks of inferred template counts. In a later analysis, generation probabilities were computed with a VDJ recombination model fitted to out-of-frame rearrangements, and the resulting probabilities were checked against IGoR. In a later analysis, hypergeometric tests were used to score TCR-TCR, TCR-HLA and TCR-CMV co-occurrence, with a repertoire-size bias correction applied to TCR pairs. In a later analysis, false discovery rates were estimated by permuting HLA or CMV assignments 20 times. A later analysis grouped co-occurring TCRs with DBSCAN, adding TCRdist sequence similarity when clustering within HLA-allele-positive subsets. Co-occurrence clustering excluded repertoires with fewer than 30,000 or more than 120,000 public chains, plus five with anomalous nucleotide sharing. TCRdb holds this immuneACCESS table with in-frame rearrangements only. Some clones are missing; in checked studies, unresolved V genes explain under half, and the rest has no known cause. Clonal size and the V and J genes are those of that table, whereas D and trimming came from the DNA. For this sample there are 110,000 to 150,000 clones; roughly 82% appear just once. 3% to 3.5% of the sample is held by the ten biggest clonotypes.

The cohort was made up of under 800 healthy bone marrow donors. All cohort members were sampled while nominally healthy, although unrecorded immune exposures were likely present. The donor was CMV seropositive and belonged to the group of 250 to 300 seropositive cohort members. Every donor gave a peripheral blood sample, and the peripheral blood mononuclear cells from that sample were used for TCR beta sequencing. The Qiagen DNeasy Blood Extraction Kit was used to extract genomic DNA from the blood cell samples. Study-wide findings and limitations: In vitro tests confirmed that a few of the cytomegalovirus-associated TCR beta chains recognize cytomegalovirus antigens. Roughly uniform sequencing depth across donors was assumed in presence/absence analyses, although this assumption may not hold. The classifier was reported to diagnose cytomegalovirus status with high specificity and sensitivity in both the original cohort and the validation cohort. According to a later analysis, TCR association rates differed among HLA loci, with DRB1 alleles showing the most associated TCRs and HLA-C alleles showing the fewest. Because HLA typing was unavailable for some donors at each locus, only the typed subset was used in association tests. A further reported finding was that TCR beta sequences accurately predicted the HLA-A and HLA-B alleles for most subjects in the first cohort. According to a later genetic analysis, donors in an Asian-associated ancestry cluster had fewer N-insertions in productive TCRs than the roughly 660-donor mean. It was suggested by the authors that the approach could potentially be generalized to other disease states and immunological phenotypes. When HLA alleles, especially DR and DQ, strongly co-occurred, TCR associations were difficult to assign to individual alleles. According to a later analysis, most CMV-associated TCR beta chains appeared to be HLA-restricted, and the HLA associations seemed to be driven largely by CMV exposure. An association between a missense DCLRE1C variant and V-gene and J-gene trimming of TCR beta chains was found in a later genetic analysis and replicated in an independent cohort. A later analysis reported that several top co-occurrence clusters appeared linked to parvovirus B19, influenza, CMV and Epstein-Barr virus. Broadly in line with IMGT annotations, most TCR beta V segments showed up in productive rearrangements about 90% or about 30% of the time in an earlier analysis of some 590 of the donors. This cohort had only TCR beta chains sequenced, and the lack of alpha or paired-chain data limited which features could be detected. Because the 87-base-pair reads could not distinguish some IMGT-functional V segments, including TRBV6-2 and TRBV6-3, those segments were excluded. CMV serostatus was the only immune exposure information available for the cohort. At a false discovery rate of 0.05, a later analysis linked under 20,000 TCR beta sequences to specific HLA alleles. The study gave a list of some 150 TCR beta chains associated with cytomegalovirus. The sequencing pipeline was judged likely to have produced a cluster of highly shared sequence variants as a technical artifact. Most TCR sequences were observed very rarely across donors, whereas some public TCRs were present in many individuals. Linkage disequilibrium might explain the correlated functional status among segregating V segments, but an unknown experimental factor could not be ruled out. In a later analysis, HLA-associated TCR beta chains were found to be more clonally expanded and to have lower generation probabilities than equally common non-associated chains. Over 15 rarely observed V segments, including chromosome 9 orphons, were excluded from the earlier analysis of some 590 of the donors because counts were too low.

This clonotype was sampled from a man younger than 35 in good health and CMV-seropositive. Rearrangement joined TRBV19 to TRBJ2-7; 7 of the junction bases match TRBD2. The sample comprised PBMCs. The CDR3: CASSIGGERDYEQYF. Here is the DNA: TGTGCCAGTAGTATTGGGGGGGAGCGAGACTACGAGCAGTACTTC.